This T cell receptor beta chain derives from a study of cytomegalovirus exposure and HLA in healthy donors. Germline CDR1 SGHNT, CDR2 YYREEE (reference sequence). Trimming took off 3 bases at V and 7 bases at J, with 19 bases between the two ends. This CDR3 spans 15 amino acids. The donors were part of the validation cohort, which consisted of some 120 subjects and was separate from the first cohort of under 750 subjects. Study-wide results and limits: In the roughly 130 validation repertoires, a later analysis found that first-cohort TCR clusters tended to co-occur. Overall, roughly 150 TCR beta chains were annotated as cytomegalovirus-associated.

The protocol was immunoSEQ multiplex PCR, while the TCRdb copy is restricted to in-frame clones and leaves out a portion. The sample has about 120,000 clones, roughly nine tenths seen once; the top ten hold less than 1.5%. Points on this clone: The antigen remains undetermined.

The chain combines TRBV5-4 with TRBJ1-1; D perhaps matches TRBD1 (5 bases). The clonotype was recovered from a woman aged 18-29 years in good health and CMV-seronegative. Sequencing input: PBMCs. The CDR3 is CASSSPSGVRGEAFF. In DNA form, the CDR3 reads TGTGCCAGCAGCTCCCCATCGGGGGTCCGCGGTGAAGCTTTCTTT.